A single TCR beta chain is shown here with its context. This entry comes from a study of graft-versus-host responses after intestinal transplantation. General study points: The highest levels of circulating GvH clones went along with early declines in HvG clones after transplant.

Each mixed lymphocyte reaction held 200,000 CFSE-labeled responders and 200,000 irradiated violet-dye-labeled stimulators. The CDR3 has 12 residues. In germline, CDR1 is SEHNR, CDR2 FQNEAQ (reference sequence). Unmatched junction bases numbered 2, after V lost 4 bases and J lost 6 bases. TCRdb keeps only in-frame clones here, not all; method: immunoSEQ multiplex PCR. The profile covers roughly 20,000 clones, with about 45% appearing a single time and 1.3% to 1.5% taken by the ten largest. The material was alloreactive CD8+ T cells from a mixed lymphocyte reaction culture, obtained before transplantation. Subset specified: CFSE-low proliferating T cells sorted from roughly 6-day pre-transplant mixed lymphocyte reaction (GvH or HvG direction). The chain links TRBV7-9 to TRBJ2-7; 8 bases are a match to TRBD1. This receptor was identified in a human patient who was an organ donor for intestinal transplantation. CDR3: CASSSDRGEQYF. For the CDR3, the DNA is TGTGCCAGCAGCTCTGACAGGGGCGAGCAGTACTTC.